This TCR beta chain appears in the sequencing data of a study of T cells in localized non-small cell lung cancer. Whole-study results and caveats: Longer overall survival was associated with a higher density of T cells in the blood.

The repertoire was sequenced with immunoSEQ multiplex PCR; TCRdb's copy has only in-frame clones and lacks some. This table holds around 96,000 clones, more than 75% found once. The CDR3 has 15 residues. Germline V gene data show CDR1 as SGHRS and CDR2 as YFSETQ. Deletions cut 2 bases from V and 2 bases from J, with 12 bases between. On this clone itself: Its matching antigen is unknown.

This receptor was obtained from a woman aged 40-70 years with stage II squamous cell lung carcinoma. Sequenced here: PBMCs, sampled before any cancer treatment. The chain recombines TRBV5-1 with TRBJ2-3; tentatively, D is TRBD2 (5 bases). The CDR3 nucleotides read TGCGCCAGCAGCTTATGGCTAGCTGCCACAGATACGCAGTATTTT. This gives the protein CASSLWLAATDTQYF.